This T cell receptor (beta chain) was captured by sequencing in a study of cytomegalovirus exposure and HLA in healthy donors. The PCR had 60 Vbeta and 13 Jbeta primers. Some clones are missing from TCRdb's copy, which holds only in-frame ones; the method was immunoSEQ multiplex PCR. In all, the sample yields roughly 190,000 clones. Findings of the study overall: In a later analysis, a missense DCLRE1C variant was linked to TCR beta V- and J-gene trimming.

This CDR3 is built from 12 residues. Per germline, CDR1 SGHNT and CDR2 YYREEE (reference sequence). The V gene lost 4 bases and the J gene lost 5 bases, with 10 bases spanning the gap. Note on this clone: The antigen is unknown.

This rearrangement joins TRBV5-4 to TRBJ2-7; D may be TRBD1 (5 bases). The clonotype comes from a man aged 25-45 years in good health and CMV-seronegative. The sequencing input was PBMCs. CDR3 protein: CASSPDRNEQYF. CDR3 DNA sequence: TGTGCCAGCAGCCCTGACAGAAACGAGCAGTACTTC.